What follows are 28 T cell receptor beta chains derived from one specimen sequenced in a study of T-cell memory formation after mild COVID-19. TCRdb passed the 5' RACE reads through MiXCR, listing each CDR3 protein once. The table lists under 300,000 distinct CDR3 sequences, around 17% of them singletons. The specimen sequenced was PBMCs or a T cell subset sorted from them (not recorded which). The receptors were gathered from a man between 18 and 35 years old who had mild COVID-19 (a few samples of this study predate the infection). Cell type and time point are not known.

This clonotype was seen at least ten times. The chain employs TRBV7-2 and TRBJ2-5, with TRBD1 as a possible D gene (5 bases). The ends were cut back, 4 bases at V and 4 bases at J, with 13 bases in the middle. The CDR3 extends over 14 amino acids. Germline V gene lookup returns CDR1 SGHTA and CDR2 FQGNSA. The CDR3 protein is CASSSSTDGETQYF. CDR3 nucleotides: TGTGCCAGCAGCTCTTCGACAGACGGAGAGACCCAGTACTTC.

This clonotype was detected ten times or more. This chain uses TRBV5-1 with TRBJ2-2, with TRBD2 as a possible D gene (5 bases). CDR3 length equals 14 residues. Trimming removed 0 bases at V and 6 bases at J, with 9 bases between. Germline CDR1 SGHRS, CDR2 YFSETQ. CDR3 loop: CASSLVLDPGELFF. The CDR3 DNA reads TGCGCCAGCAGCTTGGTACTAGATCCCGGGGAGCTGTTTTTT.

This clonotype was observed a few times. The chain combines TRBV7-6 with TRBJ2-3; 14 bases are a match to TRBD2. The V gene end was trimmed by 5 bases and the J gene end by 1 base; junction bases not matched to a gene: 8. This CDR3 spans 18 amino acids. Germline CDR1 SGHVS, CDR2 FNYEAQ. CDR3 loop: CASSRTPGLAGGTDTQYF. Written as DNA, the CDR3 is TGTGCCAGCAGCAGAACACCGGGACTAGCGGGGGGCACAGATACGCAGTATTTT.

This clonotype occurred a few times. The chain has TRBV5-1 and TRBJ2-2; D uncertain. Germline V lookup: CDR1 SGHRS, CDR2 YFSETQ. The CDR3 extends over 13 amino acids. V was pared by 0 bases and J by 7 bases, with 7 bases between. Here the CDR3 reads CASSLVGRGELFF. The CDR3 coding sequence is TGCGCCAGCAGCTTGGTAGGGCGCGGGGAGCTGTTTTTT.

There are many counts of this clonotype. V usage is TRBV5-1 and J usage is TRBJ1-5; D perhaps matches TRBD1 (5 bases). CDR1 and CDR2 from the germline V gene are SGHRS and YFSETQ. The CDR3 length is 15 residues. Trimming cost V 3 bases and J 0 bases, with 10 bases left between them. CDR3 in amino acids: CASSSGTGSNQPQHF. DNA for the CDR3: TGCGCCAGCAGCTCCGGGACGGGTAGCAATCAGCCCCAGCATTTT.

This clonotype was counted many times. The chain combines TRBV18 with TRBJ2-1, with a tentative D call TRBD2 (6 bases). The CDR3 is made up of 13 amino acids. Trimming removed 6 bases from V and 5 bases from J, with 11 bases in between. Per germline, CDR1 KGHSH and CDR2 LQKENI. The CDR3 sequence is CASSTERDNEQFF. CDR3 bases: TGTGCCAGCTCGACGGAGCGGGACAATGAGCAGTTCTTC.

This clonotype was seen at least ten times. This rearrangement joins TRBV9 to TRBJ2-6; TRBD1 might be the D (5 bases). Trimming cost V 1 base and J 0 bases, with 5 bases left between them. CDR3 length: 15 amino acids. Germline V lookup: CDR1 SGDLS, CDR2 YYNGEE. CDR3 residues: CASSVQGSGANVLTF. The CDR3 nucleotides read TGTGCCAGCAGCGTACAGGGCTCTGGGGCCAACGTCCTGACTTTC.

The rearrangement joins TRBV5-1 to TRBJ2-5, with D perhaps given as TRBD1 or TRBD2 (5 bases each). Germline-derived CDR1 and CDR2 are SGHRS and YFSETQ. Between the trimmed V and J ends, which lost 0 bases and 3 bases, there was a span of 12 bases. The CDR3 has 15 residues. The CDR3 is CASSLAGPGKETQYF. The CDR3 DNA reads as TGCGCCAGCAGCTTGGCGGGGCCAGGGAAAGAGACCCAGTACTTC.

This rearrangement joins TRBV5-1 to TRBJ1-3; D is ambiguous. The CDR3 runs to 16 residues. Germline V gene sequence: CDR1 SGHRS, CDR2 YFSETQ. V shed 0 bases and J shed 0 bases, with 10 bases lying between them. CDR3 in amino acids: CASSLEPQVSGNTIYF. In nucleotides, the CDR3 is TGCGCCAGCAGCTTGGAACCTCAGGTCTCTGGAAACACCATATATTTT.

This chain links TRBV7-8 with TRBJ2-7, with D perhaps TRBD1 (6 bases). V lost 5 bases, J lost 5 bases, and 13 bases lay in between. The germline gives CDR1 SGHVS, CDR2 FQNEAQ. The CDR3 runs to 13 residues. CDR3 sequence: CASSVDRSNEQYV. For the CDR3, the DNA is TGTGCCAGCAGCGTCGACAGGTCAAACGAGCAGTACGTC.

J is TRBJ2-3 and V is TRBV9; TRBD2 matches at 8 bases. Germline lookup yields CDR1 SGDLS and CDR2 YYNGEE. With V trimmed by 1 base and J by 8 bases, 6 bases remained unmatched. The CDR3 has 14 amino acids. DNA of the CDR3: TGTGCCAGCAGCGTAATAGCGGGAACCAGTACGCAGTATTTT. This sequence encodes CASSVIAGTSTQYF.

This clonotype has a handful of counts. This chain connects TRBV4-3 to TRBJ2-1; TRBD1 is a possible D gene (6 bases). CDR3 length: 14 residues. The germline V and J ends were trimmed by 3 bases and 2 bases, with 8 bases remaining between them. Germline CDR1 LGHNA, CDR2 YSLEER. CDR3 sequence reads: CASSHEGAYNEQFF. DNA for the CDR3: TGCGCCAGCAGCCACGAGGGGGCCTACAATGAGCAGTTCTTC.

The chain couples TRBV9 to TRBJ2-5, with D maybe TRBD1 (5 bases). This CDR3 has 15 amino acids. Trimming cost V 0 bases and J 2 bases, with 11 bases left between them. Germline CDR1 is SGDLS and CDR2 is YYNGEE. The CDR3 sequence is CASSVAERTQETQYF. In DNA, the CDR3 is TGTGCCAGCAGCGTAGCAGAACGGACACAAGAGACCCAGTACTTC.

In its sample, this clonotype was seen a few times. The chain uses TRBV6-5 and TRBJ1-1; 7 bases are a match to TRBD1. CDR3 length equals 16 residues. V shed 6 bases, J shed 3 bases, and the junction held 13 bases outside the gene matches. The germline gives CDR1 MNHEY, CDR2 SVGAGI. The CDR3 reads CASSPTRAGGDTEAFF. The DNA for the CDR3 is TGTGCCAGCAGCCCCACCAGGGCAGGGGGAGACACTGAAGCTTTCTTT.

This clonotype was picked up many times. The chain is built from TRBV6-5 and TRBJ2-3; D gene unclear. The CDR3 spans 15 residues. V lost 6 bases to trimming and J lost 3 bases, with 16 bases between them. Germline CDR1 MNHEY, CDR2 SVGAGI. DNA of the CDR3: TGTGCCAGCAGGCTCGGCCCTACCTCGACAGATACGCAGTATTTT. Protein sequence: CASRLGPTSTDTQYF.

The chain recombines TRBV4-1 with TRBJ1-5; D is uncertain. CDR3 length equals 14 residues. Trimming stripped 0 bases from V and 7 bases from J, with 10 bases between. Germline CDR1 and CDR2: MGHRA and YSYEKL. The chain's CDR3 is CASSQEATNQPQHF. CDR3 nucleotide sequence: TGCGCCAGCAGCCAAGAGGCAACGAACCAGCCCCAGCATTTT.

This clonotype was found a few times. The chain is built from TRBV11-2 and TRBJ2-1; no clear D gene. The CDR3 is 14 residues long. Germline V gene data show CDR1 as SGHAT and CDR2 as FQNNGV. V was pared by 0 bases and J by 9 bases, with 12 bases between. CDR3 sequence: CASSLDMGPPEQFF. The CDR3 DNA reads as TGTGCCAGCAGCTTAGATATGGGCCCACCTGAGCAGTTCTTC.

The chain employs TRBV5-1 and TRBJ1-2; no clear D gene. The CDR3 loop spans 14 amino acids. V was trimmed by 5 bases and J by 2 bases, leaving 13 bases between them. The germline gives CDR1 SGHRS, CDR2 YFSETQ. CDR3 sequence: CASSWSSDNYGYTF. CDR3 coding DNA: TGCGCCAGCAGTTGGTCGTCTGACAACTATGGCTACACCTTC.

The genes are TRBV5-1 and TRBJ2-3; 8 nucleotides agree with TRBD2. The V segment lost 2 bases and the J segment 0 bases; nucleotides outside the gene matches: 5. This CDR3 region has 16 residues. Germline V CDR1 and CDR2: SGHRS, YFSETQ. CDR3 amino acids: CASSFGGGSSTDTQYF. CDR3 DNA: TGCGCCAGCAGCTTCGGCGGGGGGTCTAGCACAGATACGCAGTATTTT.

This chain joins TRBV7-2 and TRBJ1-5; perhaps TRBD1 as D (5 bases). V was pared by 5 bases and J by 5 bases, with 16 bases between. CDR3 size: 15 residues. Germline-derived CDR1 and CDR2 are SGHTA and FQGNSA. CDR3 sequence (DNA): TGTGCCAGCAGCCAAGGGGAGGGGATGGATCAGCCCCAGCATTTT. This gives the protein CASSQGEGMDQPQHF.

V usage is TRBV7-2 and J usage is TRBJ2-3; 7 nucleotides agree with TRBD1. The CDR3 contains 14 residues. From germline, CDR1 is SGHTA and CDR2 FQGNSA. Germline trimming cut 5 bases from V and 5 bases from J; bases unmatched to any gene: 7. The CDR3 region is CASSPTGARDTQYF. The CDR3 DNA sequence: TGTGCCAGCAGCCCAACAGGGGCAAGAGATACGCAGTATTTT.

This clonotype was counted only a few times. The CDR3 DNA sequence: TGTGCCAGCAGCCCCAGCGATGGACAGGGGGATCAGCCCCAGCATTTT. It is translated as CASSPSDGQGDQPQHF. This rearrangement joins TRBV28 to TRBJ1-5; TRBD1 aligns across 10 bases. CDR3 size: 16 residues. Looked up from germline, CDR1 is MDHEN and CDR2 is SYDVKM. The junction had 10 bases not matched to a gene; V was cut back by 6 bases and J by 5 bases.

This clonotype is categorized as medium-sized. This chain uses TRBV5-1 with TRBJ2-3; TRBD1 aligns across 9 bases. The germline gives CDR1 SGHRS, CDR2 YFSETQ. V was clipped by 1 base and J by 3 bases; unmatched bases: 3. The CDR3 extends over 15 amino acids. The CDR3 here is CASSLMDRGTDTQYF. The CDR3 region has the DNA TGCGCCAGCAGCTTGATGGACAGGGGAACAGATACGCAGTATTTT.

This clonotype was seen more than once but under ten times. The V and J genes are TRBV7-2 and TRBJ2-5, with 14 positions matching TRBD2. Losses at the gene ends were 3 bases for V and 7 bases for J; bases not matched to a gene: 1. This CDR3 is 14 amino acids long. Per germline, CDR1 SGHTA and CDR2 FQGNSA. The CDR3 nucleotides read TGTGCCAGCAGCTTGACTAGCGGGGGGGCGACCCAGTACTTC. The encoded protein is CASSLTSGGATQYF.

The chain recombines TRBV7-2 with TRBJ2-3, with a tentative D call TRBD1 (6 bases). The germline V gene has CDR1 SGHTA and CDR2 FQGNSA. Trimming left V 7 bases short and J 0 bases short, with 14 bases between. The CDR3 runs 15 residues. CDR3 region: CASTLQGPSTDTQYF. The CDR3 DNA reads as TGTGCCAGCACCCTACAGGGCCCAAGCACAGATACGCAGTATTTT.

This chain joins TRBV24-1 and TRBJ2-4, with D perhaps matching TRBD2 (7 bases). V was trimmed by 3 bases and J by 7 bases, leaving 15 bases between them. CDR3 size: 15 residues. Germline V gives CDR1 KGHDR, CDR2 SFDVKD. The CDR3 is CATSDPGGPGNIQYF. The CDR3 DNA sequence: TGTGCCACCAGTGATCCCGGGGGGCCGGGTAACATTCAGTACTTC.

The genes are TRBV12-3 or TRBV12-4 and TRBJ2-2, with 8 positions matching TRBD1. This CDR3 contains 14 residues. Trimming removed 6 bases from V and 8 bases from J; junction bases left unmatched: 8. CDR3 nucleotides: TGTGCCAGCAGACCAGGACAGGGCTGGGGGGAGCTGTTTTTT. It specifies CASRPGQGWGELFF.

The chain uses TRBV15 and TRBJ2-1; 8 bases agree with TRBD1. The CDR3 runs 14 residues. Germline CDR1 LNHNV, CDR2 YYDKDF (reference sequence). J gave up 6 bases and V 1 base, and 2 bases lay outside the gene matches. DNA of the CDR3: TGTGCCACCAGCAGAGTGGGACAGGTCAATGAGCAGTTCTTC. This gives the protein CATSRVGQVNEQFF.